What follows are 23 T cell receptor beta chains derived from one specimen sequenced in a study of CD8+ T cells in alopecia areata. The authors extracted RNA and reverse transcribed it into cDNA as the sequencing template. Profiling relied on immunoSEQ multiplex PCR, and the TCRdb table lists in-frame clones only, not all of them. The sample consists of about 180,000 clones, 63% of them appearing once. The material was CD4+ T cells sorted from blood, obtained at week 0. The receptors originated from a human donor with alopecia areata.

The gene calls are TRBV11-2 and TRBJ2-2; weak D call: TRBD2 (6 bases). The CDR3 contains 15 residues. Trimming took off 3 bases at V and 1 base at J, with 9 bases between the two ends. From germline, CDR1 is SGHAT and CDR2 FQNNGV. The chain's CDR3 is CASSFGGVNTGELFF. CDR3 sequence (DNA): TGTGCCAGCAGCTTCGGCGGGGTGAACACCGGGGAGCTGTTTTTT.

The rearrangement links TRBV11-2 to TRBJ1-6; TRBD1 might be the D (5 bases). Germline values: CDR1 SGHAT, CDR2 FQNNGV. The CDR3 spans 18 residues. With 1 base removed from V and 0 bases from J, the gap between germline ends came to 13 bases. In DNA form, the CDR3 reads TGTGCCAGCAGCTTAGTCCAGGGTGGGAGCTCCTATAATTCACCCCTCCACTTT. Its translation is CASSLVQGGSSYNSPLHF.

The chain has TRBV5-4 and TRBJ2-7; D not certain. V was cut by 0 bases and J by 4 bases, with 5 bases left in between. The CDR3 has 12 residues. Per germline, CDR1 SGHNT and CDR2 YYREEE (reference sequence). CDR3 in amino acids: CASSLVGYEQYF. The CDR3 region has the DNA TGTGCCAGCAGCTTGGTCGGGTACGAGCAGTACTTC.

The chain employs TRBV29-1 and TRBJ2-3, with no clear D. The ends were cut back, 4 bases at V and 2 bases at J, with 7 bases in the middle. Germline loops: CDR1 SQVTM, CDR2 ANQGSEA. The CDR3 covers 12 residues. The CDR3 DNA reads TGCAGCGTTGTGGCACCCACAGATACGCAGTATTTT. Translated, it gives CSVVAPTDTQYF.

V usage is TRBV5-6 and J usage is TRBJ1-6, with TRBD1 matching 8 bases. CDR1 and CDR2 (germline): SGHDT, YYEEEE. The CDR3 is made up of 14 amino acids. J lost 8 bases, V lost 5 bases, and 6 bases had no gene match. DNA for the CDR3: TGTGCCAGCAGGCCGACAGGGGACCATTCACCCCTCCACTTT. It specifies CASRPTGDHSPLHF.

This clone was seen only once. CDR3 in amino acids: CASSSGQYNSPLHF. The CDR3 DNA reads TGCGCCAGCAGCTCCGGACAGTATAATTCACCCCTCCACTTT. The chain has TRBV5-1 and TRBJ1-6; a weak D match, TRBD1 (6 bases). CDR1 is SGHRS, CDR2 YFSETQ, per germline. Trimming took 3 bases from V and 4 from J, leaving 8 bases between them. The CDR3 is made up of 14 amino acids.

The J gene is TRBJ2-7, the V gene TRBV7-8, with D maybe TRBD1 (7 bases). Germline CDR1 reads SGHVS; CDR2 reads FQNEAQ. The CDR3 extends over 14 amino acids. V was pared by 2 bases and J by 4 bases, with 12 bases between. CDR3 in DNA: TGTGCCAGCAGCTTACGACAGGGAGGTTACGAGCAGTACTTC. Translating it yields CASSLRQGGYEQYF.

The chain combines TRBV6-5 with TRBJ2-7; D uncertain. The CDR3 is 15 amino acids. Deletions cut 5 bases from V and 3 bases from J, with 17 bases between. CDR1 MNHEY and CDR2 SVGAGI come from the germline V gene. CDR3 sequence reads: CASSLDLSVNYEQYF. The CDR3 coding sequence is TGTGCCAGCAGTCTAGATCTATCCGTCAACTACGAGCAGTACTTC.

CDR3 in DNA: TGTGCCAGCACGGAGGGGGTCGAGCAGTACTTC. Translation: CASTEGVEQYF. The J gene is TRBJ2-7, the V gene TRBV6-5; TRBD1 or TRBD2 may be the D gene (6 bases each). The CDR3 totals 11 residues. V was clipped by 7 bases and J by 6 bases, with 10 bases between them. Germline CDR1 and CDR2: MNHEY and SVGAGI.

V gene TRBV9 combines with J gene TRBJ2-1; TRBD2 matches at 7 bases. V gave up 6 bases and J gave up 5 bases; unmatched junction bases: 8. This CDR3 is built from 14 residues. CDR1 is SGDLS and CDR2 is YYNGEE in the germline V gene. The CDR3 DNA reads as TGTGCCAGCAAGCCGGATCTAGCGGACAATGAGCAGTTCTTC. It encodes CASKPDLADNEQFF.

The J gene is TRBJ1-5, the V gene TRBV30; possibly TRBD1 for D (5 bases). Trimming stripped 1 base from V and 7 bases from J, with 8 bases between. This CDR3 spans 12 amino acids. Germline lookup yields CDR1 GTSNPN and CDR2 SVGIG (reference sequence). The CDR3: CAWSDWDQPQHF. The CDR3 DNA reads TGTGCCTGGAGTGACTGGGACCAGCCCCAGCATTTT.

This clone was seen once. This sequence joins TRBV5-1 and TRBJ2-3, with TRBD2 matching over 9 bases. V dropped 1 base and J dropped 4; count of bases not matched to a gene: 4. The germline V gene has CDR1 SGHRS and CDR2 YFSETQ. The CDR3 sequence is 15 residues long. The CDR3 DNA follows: TGCGCCAGCAGCTTGACTAGCGGGTTTGCAGATACGCAGTATTTT. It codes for CASSLTSGFADTQYF. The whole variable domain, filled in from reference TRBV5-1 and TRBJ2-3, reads KAGVTQTPRYLIKTRGQQVTLSCSPISGHRSVSWYQQTPGQGLQFLFEYFSETQRNKGNFPGRFSGRQFSNSRSEMNVSTLELGDSALYLCASSLTSGFADTQYFGPGTRLTVL.

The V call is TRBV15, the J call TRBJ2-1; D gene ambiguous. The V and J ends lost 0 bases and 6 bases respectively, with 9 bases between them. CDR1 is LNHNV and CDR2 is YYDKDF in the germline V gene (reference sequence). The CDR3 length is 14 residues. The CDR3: CATSRDRQANEQFF. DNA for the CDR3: TGTGCCACCAGCAGAGATCGGCAGGCCAATGAGCAGTTCTTC. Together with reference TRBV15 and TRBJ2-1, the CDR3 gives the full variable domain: DAMVIQNPRYQVTQFGKPVTLSCSQTLNHNVMYWYQQKSSQAPKLLFHYYDKDFNNEADTPDNFQSRRPNTSFCFLDIRSPGLGDTAMYLCATSRDRQANEQFFGPGTRLTVL.

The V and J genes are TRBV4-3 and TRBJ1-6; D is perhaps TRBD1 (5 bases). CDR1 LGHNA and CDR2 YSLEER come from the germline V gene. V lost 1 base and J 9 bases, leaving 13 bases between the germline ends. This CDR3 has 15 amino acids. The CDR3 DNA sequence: TGCGCCAGCAGCCAAGTCGGGGTTCAGGGTTCACCCCTCCACTTT. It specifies CASSQVGVQGSPLHF.

CDR3 protein: CASSAEAGGITTSTDTQYF. In DNA, the CDR3 is TGTGCCAGCAGCGCCGAGGCGGGTGGAATCACTACTAGCACAGATACGCAGTATTTT. The rearrangement uses TRBV9 and TRBJ2-3, with D maybe TRBD2 (5 bases). Trimming pared 3 bases from V and 0 bases from J, leaving 23 bases between. The CDR3 contains 19 residues. The V gene's germline CDR1 is SGDLS and CDR2 YYNGEE. The full variable domain, in which reference TRBV9 and TRBJ2-3 provide the parts outside the CDR3, is DSGVTQTPKHLITATGQRVTLRCSPRSGDLSVYWYQQSLDQGLQFLIQYYNGEERAKGNILERFSAQQFPDLHSELNLSSLELGDSALYFCASSAEAGGITTSTDTQYFGPGTRLTVL.

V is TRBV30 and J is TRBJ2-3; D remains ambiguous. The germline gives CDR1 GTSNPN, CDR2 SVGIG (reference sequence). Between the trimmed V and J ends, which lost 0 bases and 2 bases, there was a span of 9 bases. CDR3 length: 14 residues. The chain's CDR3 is CAWSVDQSTDTQYF. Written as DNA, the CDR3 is TGTGCCTGGAGTGTGGATCAGTCCACAGATACGCAGTATTTT.

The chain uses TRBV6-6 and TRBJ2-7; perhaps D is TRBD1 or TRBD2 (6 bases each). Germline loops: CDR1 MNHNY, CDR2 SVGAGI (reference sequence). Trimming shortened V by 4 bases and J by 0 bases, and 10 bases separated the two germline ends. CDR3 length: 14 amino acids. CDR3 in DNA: TGTGCCAGCAGTTCGGGGGCAGACTCCTACGAGCAGTACTTC. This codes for CASSSGADSYEQYF.

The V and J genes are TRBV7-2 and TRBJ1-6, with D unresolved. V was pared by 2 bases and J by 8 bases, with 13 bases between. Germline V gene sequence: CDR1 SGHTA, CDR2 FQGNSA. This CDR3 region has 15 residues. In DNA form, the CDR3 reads TGTGCCAGCAGCTTAAAGCTGCCTGGGGATTCACCCCTCCACTTT. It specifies CASSLKLPGDSPLHF.

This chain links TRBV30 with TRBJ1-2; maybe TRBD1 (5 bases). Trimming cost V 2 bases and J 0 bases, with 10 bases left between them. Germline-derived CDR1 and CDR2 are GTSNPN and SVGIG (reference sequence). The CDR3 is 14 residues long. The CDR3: CAWSSRGSNYGYTF. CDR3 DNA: TGTGCCTGGAGTTCGAGGGGTTCTAACTATGGCTACACCTTC.

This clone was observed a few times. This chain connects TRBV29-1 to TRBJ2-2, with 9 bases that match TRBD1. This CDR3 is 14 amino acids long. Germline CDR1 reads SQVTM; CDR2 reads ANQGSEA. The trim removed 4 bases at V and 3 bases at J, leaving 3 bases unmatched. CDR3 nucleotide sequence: TGCAGCGTTGGGGACAGGGCGGACACCGGGGAGCTGTTTTTT. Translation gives CSVGDRADTGELFF.

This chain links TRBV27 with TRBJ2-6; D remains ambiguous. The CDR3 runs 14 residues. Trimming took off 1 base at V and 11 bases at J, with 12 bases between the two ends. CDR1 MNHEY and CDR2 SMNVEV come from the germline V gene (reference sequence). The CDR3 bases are TGTGCCAGCAGTTTATTTTACATGTCCGACGTCCTGACTTTC. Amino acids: CASSLFYMSDVLTF.

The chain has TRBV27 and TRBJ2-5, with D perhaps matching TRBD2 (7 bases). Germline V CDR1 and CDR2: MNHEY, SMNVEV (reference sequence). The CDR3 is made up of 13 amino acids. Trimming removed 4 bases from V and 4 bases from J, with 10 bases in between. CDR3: CASSWAGAETQYF. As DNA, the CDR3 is TGTGCCAGCAGTTGGGCGGGGGCAGAGACCCAGTACTTC.

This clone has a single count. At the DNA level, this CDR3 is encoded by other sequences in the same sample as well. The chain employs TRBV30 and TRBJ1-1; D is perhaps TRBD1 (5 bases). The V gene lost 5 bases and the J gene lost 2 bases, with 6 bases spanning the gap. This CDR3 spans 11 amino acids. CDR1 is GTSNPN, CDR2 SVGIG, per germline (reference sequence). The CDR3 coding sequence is TGTGCCTGGGACAGAAACACTGAAGCTTTCTTT. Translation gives CAWDRNTEAFF.